This TCR beta chain was captured by sequencing in a study of cytomegalovirus exposure and HLA in healthy donors. Across the whole study: In a previous analysis, 117 million unique TCR beta sequences were found from roughly 180 million T cells. General study findings and limits: An analysis that came later showed most CMV-associated TCR beta chains appearing HLA-restricted. Cytomegalovirus-associated TCR beta chains were listed, numbering more than 150.

It was with 60 Vbeta and 13 Jbeta primers that the PCR ran. Some clones are missing from TCRdb's copy, which holds only in-frame ones; the method was immunoSEQ multiplex PCR. The sample holds around 190,000 clones, about 80% seen once. The CDR3 has 15 amino acids. V was cut by 3 bases and J by 5 bases, with 13 bases left in between. CDR1 SGHAT and CDR2 FQNNGV come from the germline V gene. Turning to this clone: The target antigen is unknown.

Sample: PBMCs. The rearrangement uses TRBV11-2 and TRBJ1-4, with D tentatively TRBD1 (5 bases). The receptor's source is a woman younger than 45 in good health and CMV-seronegative. The CDR3 DNA reads as TGTGCCAGCAGCTTTTATCGGGGGGACAATGAAAAACTGTTTTTT. Amino acid sequence: CASSFYRGDNEKLFF.